This T cell receptor beta chain is from a study of T-cell reconstitution after alpha-beta-depleted transplantation in children. TCRbeta library preparation incorporated unique molecular identifiers. From the PCR reads, TCRdb called clonotypes with MiXCR, one entry per CDR3 protein. The sample includes almost 400,000 distinct CDR3 sequences, roughly 22% of them seen just once. V was trimmed by 0 bases and J by 0 bases, leaving 7 bases between them. Germline CDR1 is MNHEY and CDR2 is SVGEGT. The CDR3 runs 15 residues. This clonotype was seen many times. V gene TRBV6-2 or TRBV6-3 combines with J gene TRBJ2-3; D gene unclear. Sequences were derived from PBMCs from the stem cell graft donor, sampled from the stem cell graft. This TCR came from a human donor who donated a stem cell graft to a child with acute myeloid leukemia. CDR3 in DNA: TGTGCCAGCAGTTACTCAGGGATTAGCACAGATACGCAGTATTTT. Protein product: CASSYSGISTDTQYF.